This entry is about one T cell receptor beta chain. The antigen is unknown. Method: immunoSEQ multiplex PCR; TCRdb's copy keeps in-frame clones and lacks some. Here the sample spans about 15,000 clones, approximately 91% being singletons. The entry originates in a study of T cell repertoires and Cas9 in healthy adults. Whole-study context: CD4 and CD8 compartments: SpCas9-reactive T cells profiled for potency, cytotoxicity, lineage.

Per germline, CDR1 SGHRS and CDR2 YFSETQ. With 0 bases removed from V and 0 bases from J, the gap between germline ends came to 1 base. CDR3 length equals 13 residues. Study-wide findings and caveats: SpCas9-reactive regulatory T cells reportedly mitigated SpCas9-reactive effector T cells in vitro.

V usage is TRBV5-1 and J usage is TRBJ1-5; D remains ambiguous. The sequenced sample consisted of Tregs (CD4+, CD25+, CD127-, CD137-, CD154-) from PBMCs; culture status not recorded. The sequence was obtained from a human donor in good health. Here the CDR3 DNA reads TGCGCCAGCAGCTTGGGTAGCAATCAGCCCCAGCATTTT. The encoded protein is CASSLGSNQPQHF. Full variable domain (missing parts from reference TRBV5-1 and TRBJ1-5): KAGVTQTPRYLIKTRGQQVTLSCSPISGHRSVSWYQQTPGQGLQFLFEYFSETQRNKGNFPGRFSGRQFSNSRSEMNVSTLELGDSALYLCASSLGSNQPQHFGDGTRLSIL.